The clone carrying this TCR beta chain was observed many times. Its antigen is unidentified. This sample stems from a study of T cell repertoires in cytomegalovirus infection. Turning to the study itself: Indications of both CMV infection and matching HLA type were provided by public TCR beta signatures. Study outcomes and limitations: The ex vivo response showed dominance by HLA-C-restricted CMV-specific TCR beta clonotypes. Based on cumulative public TCR beta family frequency, carriers of CMV plus the relevant HLA were identified.

The V and J ends lost 1 base and 1 base respectively, with 5 bases between them. This CDR3 is 14 amino acids long. Germline CDR1 LGHNA, CDR2 YNFKEQ. In TCRdb, the reads were re-called with MiXCR into one record per CDR3 protein. The table includes more than 140,000 distinct CDR3 sequences, under 8.5% detected once. This chain uses TRBV4-2 with TRBJ1-5; no firm D call. Material: PBMCs. The receptor's source is a human donor in good health (CMV status not recorded). Some clones in this sample may be carry-over from other donors' samples. CDR3 DNA sequence: TGTGCCAGCAGCCAAGCAGAAAGCAATCAGCCCCAGCATTTT. The encoded protein is CASSQAESNQPQHF.